Presented here are 23 T cell receptor beta chains from one specimen sequenced in a study of OX40 agonist ivuxolimab in advanced cancers. Profiled with immunoSEQ multiplex PCR; TCRdb holds only in-frame clones, not every one. Among 70,000 or so clones listed, 80% to 95% were seen once. This specimen consisted of CD4+ or CD8+ T cells sorted from blood, obtained in a trial of the OX40 agonist ivuxolimab. The receptors derive from an adult with an advanced solid tumor such as melanoma, head and neck, liver or kidney cancer.

This chain uses TRBV7-6 with TRBJ2-1; perhaps TRBD2 as D (6 bases). Germline V lookup: CDR1 SGHVS, CDR2 FNYEAQ. The CDR3 spans 14 residues. V lost 0 bases and J 8 bases, leaving 11 bases between the germline ends. The CDR3 nucleotides read TGTGCCAGCAGCTTAGCGGTCGGGAGCTATGAGCAGTTCTTC. As protein: CASSLAVGSYEQFF.

The chain combines TRBV9 with TRBJ2-7; D ambiguous. The CDR3 is 13 residues long. Between the trimmed V and J ends, which lost 2 bases and 1 base, there was a span of 7 bases. Germline-derived CDR1 and CDR2 are SGDLS and YYNGEE. CDR3: CASSVRESYEQYF. CDR3 sequence (DNA): TGTGCCAGCAGCGTGCGCGAGTCCTACGAGCAGTACTTC.

The CDR3 reads CASSQGLSGGETQYF. CDR3 nucleotides: TGTGCCAGCAGCCAGGGATTGAGCGGAGGAGAGACCCAGTACTTC. This sequence joins TRBV14 and TRBJ2-5; D may be TRBD2 (5 bases). Between the trimmed V and J ends, which lost 3 bases and 4 bases, there was a span of 15 bases. CDR1 is SGHDN, CDR2 FVKESK, per germline. The CDR3 has 15 residues. The full variable domain, rest sourced from reference TRBV14 and TRBJ2-5, is EAGVTQFPSHSVIEKGQTVTLRCDPISGHDNLYWYRRVMGKEIKFLLHFVKESKQDESGMPNNRFLAERTGGTYSTLKVQPAELEDSGVYFCASSQGLSGGETQYFGPGTRLLVL.

The chain has TRBV5-1 and TRBJ2-5, with D tentatively TRBD2 (7 bases). Per the germline V gene, CDR1 is SGHRS and CDR2 is YFSETQ. V lost 2 bases, J lost 5 bases, and 16 bases lay in between. The CDR3 runs to 15 residues. CDR3 DNA: TGCGCCAGCAGCTTTGCGGGGGCCTCGGGTGAGACCCAGTACTTC. Translation gives CASSFAGASGETQYF.

The gene calls are TRBV19 and TRBJ2-1; tentatively, D is TRBD2 (6 bases). The germline gives CDR1 LNHDA, CDR2 SQIVND (reference sequence). The CDR3 is 14 residues long. Trimming pared 7 bases from V and 4 bases from J, leaving 14 bases between. The CDR3 DNA sequence: TGTGCCAGTATAGGCCGGAGGGGTTACAATGAGCAGTTCTTC. Translating it yields CASIGRRGYNEQFF.

The gene calls are TRBV5-1 and TRBJ2-7; D is ambiguous. This CDR3 contains 12 residues. Looked up from germline, CDR1 is SGHRS and CDR2 is YFSETQ. V lost 0 bases and J 4 bases, leaving 5 bases between the germline ends. The CDR3 DNA sequence: TGCGCCAGCAGCTTGGGAGAGTACGAGCAGTACTTC. It yields the protein CASSLGEYEQYF.

The V gene is TRBV5-4, the J gene TRBJ2-7, with 16 bases fitting TRBD2. This CDR3 comprises 18 residues. Germline V lookup: CDR1 SGHNT, CDR2 YYREEE (reference sequence). V gave up 4 bases and J gave up 6 bases; unmatched junction bases: 13. The CDR3: CASSRPGLAGGPTGEQYF. For the CDR3, the DNA is TGTGCCAGCAGCAGGCCGGGACTAGCGGGAGGGCCAACCGGCGAGCAGTACTTC.

The chain recombines TRBV7-3 with TRBJ2-1; no firm D call. CDR3 length: 13 amino acids. V was shortened by 4 bases and J by 3 bases, with 7 bases between the two germline ends. The germline V gene has CDR1 SGHTA and CDR2 FQGTGA. The DNA for the CDR3 is TGTGCCAGCAGCTCGTCCGACTACAATGAGCAGTTCTTC. Protein sequence: CASSSSDYNEQFF.

The rearrangement joins TRBV6-4 to TRBJ2-6; D ambiguous. Germline CDR1 is MRHNA and CDR2 is SNTAGT. There are 15 residues in the CDR3. V was pared by 8 bases and J by 2 bases, with 13 bases between. The CDR3 loop is CASRPRVPGANVLTF. For the CDR3, the DNA is TGTGCCAGCCGTCCCCGGGTCCCTGGGGCCAACGTCCTGACTTTC.

This clone was found a few times. The chain is built from TRBV19 and TRBJ1-2; D call uncertain. The CDR3 is 12 residues long. V gave up 3 bases and J gave up 7 bases, with 9 bases separating them. Germline lookup yields CDR1 LNHDA and CDR2 SQIVND (reference sequence). The CDR3 bases are TGTGCCAGTAGTATCCCCCATTCTGGCTACACCTTC. Its translation: CASSIPHSGYTF.

This chain uses TRBV7-2 with TRBJ2-7; 12 nucleotides align to TRBD1. V was pared by 4 bases and J by 7 bases, with 11 bases of the junction left unmatched. The CDR3 is 16 amino acids. Germline V gene sequence: CDR1 SGHTA, CDR2 FQGNSA. CDR3 residues: CASSSSGTGGRWEQYF. Here the CDR3 DNA reads TGTGCCAGCAGCTCATCCGGGACAGGGGGCCGTTGGGAGCAGTACTTC. Drawing the rest from reference TRBV7-2 and TRBJ2-7, the complete variable domain is GAGVSQSPSNKVTEKGKDVELRCDPISGHTALYWYRQSLGQGLEFLIYFQGNSAPDKSGLPSDRFSAERTGGSVSTLTIQRTQQEDSAVYLCASSSSGTGGRWEQYFGPGTRLTVT.

The chain combines TRBV4-1 with TRBJ2-7; perhaps D is TRBD1 or TRBD2 (5 bases each). From germline, CDR1 is MGHRA and CDR2 YSYEKL. Trimming cost V 0 bases and J 0 bases, with 21 bases left between them. The length of the CDR3 is 19 residues. The chain's CDR3 is CASSQDPRRGGRDSYEQYF. CDR3 DNA sequence: TGCGCCAGCAGCCAAGATCCCAGAAGGGGTGGTCGGGACTCCTACGAGCAGTACTTC.

The chain carries TRBV7-3 and TRBJ1-3, with TRBD1 matching 8 bases. Germline-derived CDR1 and CDR2 are SGHTA and FQGTGA. Trimming at V came to 5 bases and at J to 0 bases, leaving 6 bases not matched to a gene. The CDR3 totals 16 residues. For the CDR3, the DNA is TGTGCCAGCAGCCGACAGGGGATCAACTCTGGAAACACCATATATTTT. Amino acids: CASSRQGINSGNTIYF.

The chain links TRBV6-5 to TRBJ2-2; tentatively, D is TRBD1 (5 bases). V was clipped by 2 bases and J by 5 bases, with 6 bases between them. From germline, CDR1 is MNHEY and CDR2 SVGAGI. This CDR3 has 13 residues. CDR3 region: CASSYKGTGELFF. Here the CDR3 DNA reads TGTGCCAGCAGTTACAAGGGGACCGGGGAGCTGTTTTTT.

In this sample, this clone turned up once. The chain joins TRBV5-1 to TRBJ1-5, with D possibly being TRBD1 (6 bases). The germline V and J ends were trimmed by 2 bases and 1 base, with 10 bases remaining between them. This CDR3 has 15 amino acids. CDR1 SGHRS and CDR2 YFSETQ come from the germline V gene. CDR3 bases: TGCGCCAGCAGCTTACAGGGTGGAAGCAATCAGCCCCAGCATTTT. Translated, it gives CASSLQGGSNQPQHF.

The chain joins TRBV28 to TRBJ2-3, with TRBD1 matching over 9 bases. The junction had 8 bases not matched to a gene; V was cut back by 5 bases and J by 5 bases. The CDR3 runs to 15 residues. The germline V gene has CDR1 MDHEN and CDR2 SYDVKM. DNA of the CDR3: TGTGCCAGCAGTGGGGCGGGACAGGGAGTAGATACGCAGTATTTT. Translation: CASSGAGQGVDTQYF.

The V and J genes are TRBV11-2 and TRBJ2-3; either TRBD1 or TRBD2 may fit D (5 bases each). Per germline, CDR1 SGHAT and CDR2 FQNNGV. The CDR3 consists of 13 residues. Trimming left V 5 bases short and J 6 bases short, with 12 bases between. CDR3 DNA: TGTGCCAGCAGCAATTCATGGGGGGATACGCAGTATTTT. Amino acids: CASSNSWGDTQYF. The variable domain in full, completed from reference TRBV11-2 and TRBJ2-3, reads EAGVAQSPRYKIIEKRQSVAFWCNPISGHATLYWYQQILGQGPKLLIQFQNNGVVDDSQLPKDRFSAERLKGVDSTLKIQPAKLEDSAVYLCASSNSWGDTQYFGPGTRLTVL.

The V and J genes are TRBV9 and TRBJ2-1, with 7 positions matching TRBD1. The CDR3 length is 15 residues. Germline-derived CDR1 and CDR2 are SGDLS and YYNGEE. V was pared by 3 bases and J by 9 bases, with 12 bases of the junction left unmatched. CDR3 residues: CASSAIGTERSEQFF. For the CDR3, the DNA is TGTGCCAGCAGCGCGATCGGGACAGAGCGATCTGAGCAGTTCTTC. The full variable domain, its missing parts supplied by reference TRBV9 and TRBJ2-1, is DSGVTQTPKHLITATGQRVTLRCSPRSGDLSVYWYQQSLDQGLQFLIQYYNGEERAKGNILERFSAQQFPDLHSELNLSSLELGDSALYFCASSAIGTERSEQFFGPGTRLTVL.

The gene calls are TRBV5-6 and TRBJ2-5; D is possibly TRBD1 (5 bases). The CDR3 spans 14 residues. V dropped 3 bases and J dropped 5 bases, with 14 bases sitting between them. CDR1 is SGHDT, CDR2 YYEEEE, per germline. CDR3 amino acids: CASSSEQGGETQYF. The CDR3 coding sequence is TGTGCCAGCAGCTCCGAGCAGGGTGGCGAGACCCAGTACTTC.

The CDR3 sequence is CASSVADGEQFF. The CDR3 coding sequence is TGTGCCAGCAGCGTAGCAGACGGGGAGCAGTTCTTC. The chain recombines TRBV9 with TRBJ2-1; D gene unclear. The CDR3 has 12 amino acids. Trimming pared 0 bases from V and 10 bases from J, leaving 8 bases between. Germline CDR1 and CDR2: SGDLS and YYNGEE.

The CDR3 loop is CASSRQPNTEAFF. CDR3 in DNA: TGTGCCAGCAGCAGACAGCCGAACACTGAAGCTTTCTTT. This rearrangement joins TRBV7-3 to TRBJ1-1; perhaps TRBD1 as D (5 bases). The CDR3 has 13 residues. V was pared by 5 bases and J by 1 base, with 8 bases between. Germline CDR1 and CDR2: SGHTA and FQGTGA.

CDR3 bases: TGTGCCAGCAGCTTAACCCTTAGCTCCTACAATGAGCAGTTCTTC. As protein: CASSLTLSSYNEQFF. The chain couples TRBV7-3 to TRBJ2-1; no definite D call. Trimming stripped 0 bases from V and 0 bases from J, with 6 bases between. The CDR3 is 15 residues long. The germline V gene encodes CDR1 SGHTA and CDR2 FQGTGA.

V and J are TRBV4-1 and TRBJ2-6; 11 bases are a match to TRBD2. The CDR3 is 18 amino acids. After removal of 3 bases from V and 0 bases from J, the junction contained 4 bases not matched to a gene. Germline CDR1 reads MGHRA; CDR2 reads YSYEKL. The CDR3 loop is CASSHGLAGGSGANVLTF. DNA of the CDR3: TGCGCCAGCAGCCACGGACTAGCGGGCGGCTCTGGGGCCAACGTCCTGACTTTC.